This T cell receptor beta chain was captured by sequencing in a study of shared clonotypes between healthy human individuals. About the research overall: The cohort comprised a couple of women and a few men. Their ages spanned 18 to 49 years.

Whole-study findings and limits: Naive subsets generally had larger estimated richness than memory subsets.

The investigators split CD4+ cells into a CD45RA+ naive subset and a CD45RA-negative memory subset. With regard to this clone: No antigen is known for it.

The germline gives CDR1 SGHRS, CDR2 YFSETQ. Trimming removed 10 bases from V and 7 bases from J, with 18 bases in between. The CDR3 spans 12 residues. For each subset, genomic DNA was distributed in equal portions over several immunoSEQ plates. Assay: immunoSEQ multiplex PCR; the TCRdb copy retains only in-frame clones and omits some. The data show 2 million or so clones, roughly 96% seen once. This receptor was obtained from a man between 18 and 29 years old in good health. Sequenced material: naive CD4+ T cells sorted from blood. The subset denotes: CD45RA+ positively selected. The chain combines TRBV5-1 with TRBJ2-7, with D perhaps TRBD1 (5 bases). This CDR3 is CAAQDRGREQYF. The CDR3 nucleotides are TGCGCCGCACAGGACCGAGGCAGGGAGCAGTACTTC.